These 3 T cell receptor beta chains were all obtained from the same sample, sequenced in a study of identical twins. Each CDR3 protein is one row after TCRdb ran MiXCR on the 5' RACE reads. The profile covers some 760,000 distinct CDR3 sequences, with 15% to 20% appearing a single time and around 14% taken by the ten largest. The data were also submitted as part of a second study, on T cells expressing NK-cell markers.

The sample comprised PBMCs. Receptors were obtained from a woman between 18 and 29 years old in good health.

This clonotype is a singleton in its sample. The chain's CDR3 is CASSQEVLGGSEQYF. For the CDR3, the DNA is TGCGCCAGCAGCCAAGAAGTGCTTGGCGGTAGCGAGCAGTACTTC. V is TRBV4-3 and J is TRBJ2-7, with D hard to call. V shed 0 bases and J shed 6 bases, with 15 bases lying between them. Germline lookup yields CDR1 LGHNA and CDR2 YSLEER. The CDR3 totals 15 residues.

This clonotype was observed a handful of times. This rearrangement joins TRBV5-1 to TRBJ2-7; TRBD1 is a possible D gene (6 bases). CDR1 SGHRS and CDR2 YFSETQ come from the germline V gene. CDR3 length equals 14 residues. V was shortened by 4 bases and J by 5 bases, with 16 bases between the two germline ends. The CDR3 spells CASSHPQGPDEQYF. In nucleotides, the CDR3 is TGCGCCAGCAGCCATCCACAGGGTCCCGACGAGCAGTACTTC.

The CDR3 region is CASSLMTSGANVLTF. In nucleotides, the CDR3 is TGCGCCAGCAGCTTGATGACCTCCGGGGCCAACGTCCTGACTTTC. The chain combines TRBV5-1 with TRBJ2-6, with unresolved D. The length of the CDR3 is 15 residues. In germline, CDR1 is SGHRS, CDR2 YFSETQ. V lost 1 base and J 4 bases, leaving 9 bases between the germline ends. The full variable domain, in which reference TRBV5-1 and TRBJ2-6 provide the parts outside the CDR3, is KAGVTQTPRYLIKTRGQQVTLSCSPISGHRSVSWYQQTPGQGLQFLFEYFSETQRNKGNFPGRFSGRQFSNSRSEMNVSTLELGDSALYLCASSLMTSGANVLTFGAGSRLTVL.